This T cell receptor (beta chain) emerged from a study of cytomegalovirus exposure and HLA in healthy donors (dated by TCRdb to about 2017). Looking at the study overall: In an earlier analysis of about 560 of the donors, 250 to 350 Gb of sequence data and 100 million or so unique TCR beta sequences from 180 million or so T cells were reported. HLA typing covered class I and class II loci at four-digit resolution. Rather than drawing on any new phenotypic data, the later analysis identified candidate immune exposures from TCR beta sequences and the way those sequences occurred across donors. Every discovery cohort repertoire had been produced on one sequencing platform. The study aimed to test whether cataloging public T cell receptors could reveal signatures of past pathogen exposure. Among the roughly 390 genotyped donors, approximately 82% belonged to the genetic ancestry cluster associated with self-reported Caucasian donors. An earlier analysis of several hundred of the donors used high-throughput TCR beta sequencing to judge whether each TCR beta V gene segment behaved as functional or pseudogenic. Typing coverage varied by locus: roughly 629-630 donors for A, B, C, DRB1 and DQB1; 500 to 550 for DQA1; more than 600 for DPA1; roughly 450 for DPB1. In addition to the first cohort of 666 subjects, a separate validation cohort of approximately 130 different subjects was used. Donor age, sex, ethnicity and CMV serostatus were collected together with the repertoire data. A later analysis re-analyzed previously published TCR beta repertoires from 550 to 700 donors and added high-resolution HLA genotyping to study TCR occurrence patterns. To predict cytomegalovirus infection status, the study brought together high-throughput TCR immunosequencing, statistical association of individual TCRs with disease status, and machine learning. Among over 350 genotyped donors of the cohort, an average of approximately 230,000 unique TCR beta nucleotide sequences were sequenced per donor, 15% to 20% of them non-productive. The T cell repertoires of 670 or so subjects were profiled by immunosequencing and related to cytomegalovirus serostatus. About 5 DR-DQ haplotypes were handled as single units for association and clustering, since linkage in the cohort was strong. In a later genetic analysis, genome-wide SNP genotypes for about three fifths of the 666 donors were used, and that subset was treated as a discovery cohort. Approximately 300 gigabases of sequencing data and 70 million to 95 million unique TCR sequences made up an early release that covered around 640 HLA-typed donors.

The germline V gene sets CDR1 to SGHTA and CDR2 to FQGNSA. V drops 2 bases and J drops 8 bases, leaving 10 bases in between. CDR3 length: 13 amino acids, cysteine to phenylalanine. Kept here is only the CDR3 DNA, which spans 39 bases and is read in frame from base 1. Study-wide conclusions, independent of this receptor: Compared with the roughly 670-donor mean, donors in an Asian-associated ancestry cluster had fewer N-insertions in productive TCRs, according to a later genetic analysis. An association between a missense DCLRE1C variant and V-gene and J-gene trimming of TCR beta chains was found in a later genetic analysis and replicated in an independent cohort. The earlier analysis of some 540 of the donors excluded some 16 rarely observed V segments, including chromosome 9 orphons, because counts were too low. The authors suggested that the approach could potentially be extended to other disease states and immunological phenotypes. Because HLA typing was unavailable for some donors at each locus, only the typed subset was used in association tests. Linkage disequilibrium might explain the correlated functional status among segregating V segments, but an unknown experimental factor could not be excluded. This cohort had only TCR beta chains sequenced, and the lack of alpha or paired-chain data limited which features could be detected. The study gave a list of 150 to 200 TCR beta chains associated with cytomegalovirus. In a later analysis, most CMV-associated TCR beta chains were found to appear HLA-restricted, with HLA associations seemingly driven largely by CMV exposure. In a later analysis, the rate of TCR association differed among HLA loci, with DRB1 alleles having the most associated TCRs and HLA-C alleles having the fewest. Some IMGT-functional V segments, including TRBV6-2 and TRBV6-3, could not be distinguished by the 87-base-pair reads and were therefore excluded. For the cohort, immune exposure information was limited to CMV serostatus. In a later analysis, several top co-occurrence clusters were reported to appear linked to parvovirus B19, influenza, CMV and Epstein-Barr virus. Across donors, most TCR sequences were observed very rarely, whereas some public TCRs were present in many individuals. An earlier analysis of 587 of the donors showed that most TCR beta V segments appeared in productive rearrangements either about 90% or about 30% of the time, which broadly matched IMGT annotations. Cytomegalovirus status was reported to be diagnosed by the classifier with high specificity and sensitivity in both the original and validation cohorts. A later analysis associated 15,000 to 20,000 TCR beta sequences with specific HLA alleles at a false discovery rate of 0.05. In vitro tests confirmed that a few of the cytomegalovirus-associated TCR beta chains recognize cytomegalovirus antigens. Assigning TCR associations to individual alleles was difficult when HLA alleles, especially DR and DQ, strongly co-occurred. A further reported finding was that TCR beta sequences accurately predicted the HLA-A and HLA-B alleles for most subjects in the first cohort. Presence/absence analyses assumed roughly uniform sequencing depth across donors, an assumption that may not hold. Compared with equally common non-associated chains, HLA-associated TCR beta chains in a later analysis were more clonally expanded and had lower generation probabilities. A cluster of highly shared sequence variants was judged likely to represent a technical artifact of the sequencing pipeline.

Remarks on this clone: The specificity of this receptor is unknown. One base away there is no much larger clone; base qualities are not given.

The cohort consisted of 650 to 700 healthy bone marrow donors. Cohort members were all nominally healthy when sampled, although unrecorded immune exposures were likely present. The donor was CMV seronegative and belonged to the group of 350 or so seronegative cohort members. A peripheral blood sample was provided by each donor, and peripheral blood mononuclear cells were used for TCR beta sequencing. The Qiagen DNeasy Blood Extraction Kit was used to extract genomic DNA from the blood cell samples. Library method: the immunoSEQ multiplex PCR assay. The multiplex PCR relied on a mix of 60 forward primers for TCR Vbeta segments and 13 reverse primers for TCR Jbeta segments. A multiplex PCR assay on genomic DNA amplified the CDR3 region of rearranged TCR beta genes. On the Illumina HiSeq System, the amplified TCR beta libraries were sequenced as 87-base-pair reads. The study's own analysis went as follows. In a later analysis, 70 million to 95 million unique TCR beta chains were counted across the 500 to 700 repertoires, and about 9.9 million of these chains were shared by at least two donors. Raw reads were error-corrected and collapsed into unique sequences with a nearest-neighbor algorithm that merged closely related sequences to remove PCR and sequencing errors. To assign V, D and J gene segments, CDR3 sequences were aligned to IMGT reference sequences. For a sequence to be retained, at least a six-nucleotide match to both a V gene segment and a J gene segment was required. A rearrangement counted as productive if the CDR3 had no stop codons and remained in frame with V and J, and every other rearrangement counted as non-productive. CDR3 was defined by IMGT convention, running from the second conserved V-encoded cysteine to the conserved J-encoded phenylalanine. The earlier analysis of fewer than 700 of the donors excluded sequences that lacked an unambiguous match to a single V gene segment. An earlier analysis of several hundred of the donors called V segments functional above 56.7% productive rearrangements and segregating when the between-donor standard deviation exceeded 5%. A statistical classification framework was built for diagnosing cytomegalovirus status from the catalog of TCR beta chain sequences. In a later analysis, TCR nucleotide sequences were compared against IMGT/GENE-DB human TR gene sequences so that V and J genes could be assigned. The TCRdist pipeline was used in a later analysis to assign CDR3 sequences and most-parsimonious VDJ recombination scenarios. In a later analysis, each TCR beta chain was defined by its CDR3 amino acid sequence together with its V-gene family, and reads lacking a unique V-gene family were excluded. A later analysis removed 600 or so highly shared, low-generation-probability nucleotide sequences to deal with suspected cross-contamination and a sequencing artifact. In a later analysis, a clonal expansion index was calculated for each public chain from normalized within-repertoire ranks of inferred template counts. In a later analysis, generation probabilities were computed with a VDJ recombination model fitted to out-of-frame rearrangements, and the resulting probabilities were checked against IGoR. In a later analysis, hypergeometric tests were used to score TCR-TCR, TCR-HLA and TCR-CMV co-occurrence, with a repertoire-size bias correction applied to TCR pairs. A later analysis estimated false discovery rates by permuting HLA or CMV assignments 20 times. A later analysis grouped co-occurring TCRs with DBSCAN, adding TCRdist sequence similarity when clustering within HLA-allele-positive subsets. Co-occurrence clustering excluded repertoires with fewer than 30,000 or more than 120,000 public chains, plus five with anomalous nucleotide sharing. TCRdb provides this immuneACCESS table in a form limited to in-frame rearrangements. Some clones are lacking; in checked studies, under half of them reflect an unresolved V gene, and why the rest are absent is not known. The DNA gave D and trimming, while V, J and clone size come from that table. In all, the sample holds some 170,000 clones, and over 70% of those were seen once. Around 3% of the sample is in the top ten clones.

The specimen sequenced was PBMCs. This receptor was identified in a male donor in good health and CMV-seronegative. Rearrangement joined TRBV7-2 to TRBJ2-4; TRBD2 might be the D gene, on 6 matching bases. The base sequence is TGTGCCAGCAGCTTAAAAACTAGCCACATTCAGTACTTC. The translation is CASSLKTSHIQYF.